Sequencing of this T cell receptor (beta chain) was carried out in a study of regulatory T cells in long-lasting Graves disease. Study-wide results and caveats: Accuracy could have been hurt by small sample size.

The CDR3 runs to 14 residues. The V gene lost 4 bases and the J gene lost 7 bases, with 14 bases spanning the gap. Germline CDR1 reads LGHDT; CDR2 reads YNNKEL (reference sequence). CDR3-region Arm-PCR and iRepertoire HTBI primers produced the TCR beta libraries. Authors' methods: Across samples, 62 TRBV and about 13 TRBJ segments were found. One entry per CDR3 protein, called by TCRdb with MiXCR from the multiplex PCR reads. None of the V and J calls come from the authors' own analysis; TCRdb made them. The table shows 540,000 or so distinct CDR3 sequences, with less than 15% occurring only once. Time point of the sample: newly diagnosed GD, antithyroid drugs for less than 3 months. Extracted PBMC RNA gave rise to the TCR library. This clonotype appeared a few times. Its specificity is unknown. The same data also went into a second study, on T cells in Graves' hyperthyroidism and ophthalmopathy. From that report: The TCR CDR3 first-round RT-PCR relied on the HTBI primer set.

This chain links TRBV3-1 with TRBJ1-5, with D tentatively TRBD1 (6 bases). This receptor was identified in a man aged 25 to 40 with Graves disease. The specimen comprised peripheral blood mononuclear cells (PBMCs), sampled at new diagnosis, from a patient treated with antithyroid drugs. The DNA of the CDR3 is TGTGCCAGCAGCCCATACAGGGCCGAACAGCCCCAGCATTTT. Translated: CASSPYRAEQPQHF.